This T cell receptor (beta chain) originates from a study of T cells in Graves' hyperthyroidism and ophthalmopathy. RNA transcripts yielded amplified TCR beta CDR3 regions. HTBI primers were employed in a first-round RT-PCR of the TCR CDR3. TCRdb processed the multiplex PCR reads anew with MiXCR; each CDR3 protein has one entry. This sample has hundreds of thousands of distinct CDR3 sequences, with 20% to 25% found just once. With 0 bases clipped from V and 1 base from J, the junction kept 15 bases outside the gene matches. The CDR3 consists of 19 residues. Germline V CDR1 and CDR2: DFQATT, SNEGSKA (reference sequence). Subjects aged 18 to 65 presented with newly diagnosed hyperthyroidism of less than 2 months' duration. PBMCs were obtained from 7.5 to 10 ml fresh peripheral blood.

The sequencing sample was made of blood. The rearrangement uses TRBV20-1 and TRBJ2-1; 7 bases match TRBD1. This receptor was identified in a man aged 50-60 years with Graves' hyperthyroidism. The DNA of the CDR3 is TGCAGTGCTAGAGATACCAGACCCCTACAGGGGAGTTCCTACAATGAGCAGTTCTTC. It codes for CSARDTRPLQGSSYNEQFF.